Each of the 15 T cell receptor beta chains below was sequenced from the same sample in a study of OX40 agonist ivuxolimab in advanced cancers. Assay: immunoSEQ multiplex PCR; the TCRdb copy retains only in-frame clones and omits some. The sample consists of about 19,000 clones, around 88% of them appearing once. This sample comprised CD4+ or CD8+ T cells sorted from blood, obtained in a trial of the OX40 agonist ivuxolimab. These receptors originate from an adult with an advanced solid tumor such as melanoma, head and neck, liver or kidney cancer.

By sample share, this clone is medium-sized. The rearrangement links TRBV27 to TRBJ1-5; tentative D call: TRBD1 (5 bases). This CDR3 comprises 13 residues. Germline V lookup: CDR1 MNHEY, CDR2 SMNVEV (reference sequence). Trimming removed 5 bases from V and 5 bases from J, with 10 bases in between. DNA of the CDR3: TGTGCCAGCAGTCCCTCAGGGTATCAGCCCCAGCATTTT. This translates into CASSPSGYQPQHF.

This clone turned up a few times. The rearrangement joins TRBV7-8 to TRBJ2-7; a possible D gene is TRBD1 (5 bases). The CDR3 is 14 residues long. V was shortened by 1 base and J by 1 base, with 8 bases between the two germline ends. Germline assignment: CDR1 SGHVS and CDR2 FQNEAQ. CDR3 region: CASSLDTGSYEQYF. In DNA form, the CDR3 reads TGTGCCAGCAGCTTAGATACAGGTTCCTACGAGCAGTACTTC.

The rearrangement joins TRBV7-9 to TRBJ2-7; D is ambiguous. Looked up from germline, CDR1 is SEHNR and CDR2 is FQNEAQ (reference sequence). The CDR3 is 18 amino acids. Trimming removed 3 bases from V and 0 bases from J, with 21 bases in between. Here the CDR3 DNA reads TGTGCCAGCAGCTTTTCTCGCGGACCGACGACGAGCTCCTACGAGCAGTACTTC. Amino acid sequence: CASSFSRGPTTSSYEQYF.

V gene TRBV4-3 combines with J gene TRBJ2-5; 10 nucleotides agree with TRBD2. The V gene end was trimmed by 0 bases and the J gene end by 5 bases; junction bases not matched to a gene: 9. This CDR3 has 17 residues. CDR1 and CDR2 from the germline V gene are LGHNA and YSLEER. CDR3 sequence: CASSQDRDLAGVETQYF. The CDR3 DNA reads TGCGCCAGCAGCCAAGATCGGGATCTAGCGGGAGTTGAGACCCAGTACTTC.

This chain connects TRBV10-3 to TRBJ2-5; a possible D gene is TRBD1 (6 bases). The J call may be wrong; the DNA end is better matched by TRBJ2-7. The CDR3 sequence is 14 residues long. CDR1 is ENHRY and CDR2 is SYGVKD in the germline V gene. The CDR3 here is CAISDRDTSYEQYF. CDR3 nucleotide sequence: TGTGCCATCAGTGACCGGGACACCTCCTACGAGCAGTACTTC.

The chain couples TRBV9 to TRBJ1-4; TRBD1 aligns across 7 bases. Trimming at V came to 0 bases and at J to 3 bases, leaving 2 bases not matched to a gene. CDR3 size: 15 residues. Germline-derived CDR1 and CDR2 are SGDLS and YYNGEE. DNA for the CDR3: TGTGCCAGCAGCGTAGGGGGGACAGCTAATGAAAAACTGTTTTTT. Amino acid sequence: CASSVGGTANEKLFF.

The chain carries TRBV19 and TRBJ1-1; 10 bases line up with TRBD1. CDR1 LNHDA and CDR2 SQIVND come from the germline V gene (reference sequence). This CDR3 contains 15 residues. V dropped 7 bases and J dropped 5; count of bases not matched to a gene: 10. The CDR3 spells CASTSLRTGGTEAFF. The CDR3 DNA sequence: TGTGCCAGTACCAGCTTGAGGACAGGGGGGACTGAAGCTTTCTTT. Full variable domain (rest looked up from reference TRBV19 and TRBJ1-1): DGGITQSPKYLFRKEGQNVTLSCEQNLNHDAMYWYRQDPGQGLRLIYYSQIVNDFQKGDIAEGYSVSREKKESFPLTVTSAQKNPTAFYLCASTSLRTGGTEAFFGQGTRLTVV.

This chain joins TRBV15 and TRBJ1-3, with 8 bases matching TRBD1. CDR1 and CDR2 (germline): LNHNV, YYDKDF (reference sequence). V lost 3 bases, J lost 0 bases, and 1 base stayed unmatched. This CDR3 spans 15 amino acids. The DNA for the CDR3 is TGTGCCACCAGCAGTGACAGGGGCTCTGGAAACACCATATATTTT. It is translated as CATSSDRGSGNTIYF.

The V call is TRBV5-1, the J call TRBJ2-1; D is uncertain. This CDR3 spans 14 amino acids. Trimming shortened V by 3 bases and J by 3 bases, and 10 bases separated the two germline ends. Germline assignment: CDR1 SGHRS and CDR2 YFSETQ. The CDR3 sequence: CASSYERIYNEQFF. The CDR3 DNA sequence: TGCGCCAGCAGCTATGAGAGAATCTACAATGAGCAGTTCTTC.

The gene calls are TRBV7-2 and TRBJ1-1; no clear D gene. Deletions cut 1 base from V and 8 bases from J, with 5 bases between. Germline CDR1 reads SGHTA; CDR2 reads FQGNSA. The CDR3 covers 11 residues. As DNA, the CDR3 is TGTGCCAGCAGCTTAGAATCGGAAGCTTTCTTT. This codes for CASSLESEAFF.

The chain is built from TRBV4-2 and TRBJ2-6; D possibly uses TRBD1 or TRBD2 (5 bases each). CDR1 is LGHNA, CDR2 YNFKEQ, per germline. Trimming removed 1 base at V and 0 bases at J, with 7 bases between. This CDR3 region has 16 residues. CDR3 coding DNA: TGTGCCAGCAGCCAAGGGGACCTCTCTGGGGCCAACGTCCTGACTTTC. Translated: CASSQGDLSGANVLTF.

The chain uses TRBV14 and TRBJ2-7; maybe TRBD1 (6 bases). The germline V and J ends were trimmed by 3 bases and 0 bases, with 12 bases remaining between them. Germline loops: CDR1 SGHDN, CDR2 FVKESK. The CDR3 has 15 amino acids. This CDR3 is CASSQSGAYSYEQYF. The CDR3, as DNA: TGTGCCAGCAGCCAGTCAGGGGCCTACTCCTACGAGCAGTACTTC. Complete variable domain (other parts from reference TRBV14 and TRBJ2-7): EAGVTQFPSHSVIEKGQTVTLRCDPISGHDNLYWYRRVMGKEIKFLLHFVKESKQDESGMPNNRFLAERTGGTYSTLKVQPAELEDSGVYFCASSQSGAYSYEQYFGPGTRLTVT.

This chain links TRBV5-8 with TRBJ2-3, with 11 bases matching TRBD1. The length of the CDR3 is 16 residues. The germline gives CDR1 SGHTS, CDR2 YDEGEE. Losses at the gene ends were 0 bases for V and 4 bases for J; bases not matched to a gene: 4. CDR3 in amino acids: CASSLGTGGESDTQYF. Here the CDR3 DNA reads TGTGCCAGCAGCTTGGGGACAGGGGGCGAGTCAGATACGCAGTATTTT.

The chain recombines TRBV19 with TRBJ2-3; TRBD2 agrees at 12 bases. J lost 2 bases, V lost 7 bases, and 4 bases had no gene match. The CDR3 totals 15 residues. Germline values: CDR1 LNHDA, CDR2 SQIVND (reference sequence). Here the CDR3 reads CASNGLAGSTDTQYF. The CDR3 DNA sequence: TGTGCCAGTAATGGACTAGCGGGGTCCACAGATACGCAGTATTTT. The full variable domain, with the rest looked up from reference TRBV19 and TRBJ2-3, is DGGITQSPKYLFRKEGQNVTLSCEQNLNHDAMYWYRQDPGQGLRLIYYSQIVNDFQKGDIAEGYSVSREKKESFPLTVTSAQKNPTAFYLCASNGLAGSTDTQYFGPGTRLTVL.

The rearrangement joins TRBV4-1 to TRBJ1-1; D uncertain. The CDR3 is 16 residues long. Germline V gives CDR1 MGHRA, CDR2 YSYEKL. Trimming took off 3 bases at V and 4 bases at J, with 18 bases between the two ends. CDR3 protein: CASSQKTPEGFTEAFF. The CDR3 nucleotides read TGCGCCAGCAGCCAGAAAACCCCGGAGGGTTTCACTGAAGCTTTCTTT.